The rows below give T cell receptor beta chains drawn from one sample of a study of OX40 agonist ivuxolimab in advanced cancers. Clones were read by immunoSEQ multiplex PCR, and TCRdb kept only the in-frame ones, dropping some. In the table there are about 79,000 clones, about nine tenths of which are singletons. This sample comprised CD4+ or CD8+ T cells sorted from blood, obtained in a trial of the OX40 agonist ivuxolimab. Receptor source: an adult with an advanced solid tumor such as melanoma, head and neck, liver or kidney cancer. Both conserved end residues are part of each CDR3. The order of the fields is J gene, V gene, D gene, clone size, CDR3 protein, CDR3 DNA. The D gene is left open where the match is weak. Part of the rows lack a size; the others show once, few, many or a class for expanded clones.

TRBJ2-5	TRBV14	-	-	CASSQGSGRRGVETQYF	TGTGCCAGCAGCCAAGGATCCGGCCGCAGGGGGGTAGAGACCCAGTACTTC
TRBJ2-7	TRBV9	TRBD2	-	CASSVGASGSHPYEQYF	TGTGCCAGCAGCGTAGGGGCTAGCGGGAGTCACCCCTACGAGCAGTACTTC
TRBJ2-7	TRBV6-5	-	-	CASSFSRSYEQYF	TGTGCCAGCAGCTTTAGCCGATCCTACGAGCAGTACTTC
TRBJ2-4	TRBV5-4	TRBD2	-	CASSFPRGGAQNIQYF	TGTGCCAGCAGCTTCCCGCGGGGGGGGGCACAAAACATTCAGTACTTC
TRBJ2-5	TRBV28	TRBD1	-	CASTRGSETQYF	TGTGCCAGCACCAGGGGGTCGGAGACCCAGTACTTC
TRBJ2-5	TRBV5-1	TRBD1	-	CASSLAGGPQETQYF	TGCGCCAGCAGCTTGGCAGGGGGCCCCCAAGAGACCCAGTACTTC
TRBJ2-3	TRBV5-1	TRBD2	-	CASAPGLGGATDTQYF	TGCGCCAGCGCGCCGGGACTAGGGGGGGCCACAGATACGCAGTATTTT
TRBJ2-3	TRBV12-2	-	-	CASRMRRDTQYF	TGTGCAAGTCGCATGAGGAGAGATACGCAGTATTTT
TRBJ2-2	TRBV11-3	TRBD1	-	CASSLTGGGTGELFF	TGTGCCAGCAGCTTGACAGGGGGGGGCACCGGGGAGCTGTTTTTT
TRBJ2-1	TRBV11-2	-	-	CASSLEIRPSRNNEQFF	TGTGCCAGCAGCTTGGAGATCAGGCCTAGCCGGAACAATGAGCAGTTCTTC
TRBJ1-2	TRBV19	TRBD1	-	CASSKDRANYGYTF	TGTGCCAGTAGTAAAGACAGGGCGAACTATGGCTACACCTTC
TRBJ2-3	TRBV28	-	-	CASSPWGGQGTDTQYF	TGTGCCAGCAGCCCATGGGGGGGACAGGGCACAGATACGCAGTATTTT
TRBJ2-7	TRBV27	-	-	CASSLSRAHEQYF	TGTGCCAGCAGTCTTTCCCGGGCCCACGAGCAGTACTTC
TRBJ2-2	TRBV28	TRBD2	-	CASSFGLAGGRTGELFF	TGTGCCAGCAGTTTTGGACTAGCGGGAGGGCGGACCGGGGAGCTGTTTTTT
TRBJ2-1	TRBV2	-	-	CASSDFGERGEQFF	TGTGCCAGCAGTGATTTCGGGGAGAGGGGTGAGCAGTTCTTC
TRBJ1-4	TRBV5-1	-	-	CASSLSLSGGEKLFF	TGCGCCAGCAGCTTGTCCCTAAGTGGGGGGGAAAAACTGTTTTTT
TRBJ1-1	TRBV30	-	-	CASDKGGPSTEAFF	TGTGCCTCAGACAAAGGGGGGCCGAGCACTGAAGCTTTCTTT
TRBJ2-7	TRBV29-1	-	-	CSVGHTYEQYF	TGCAGCGTTGGGCATACCTACGAGCAGTACTTC
TRBJ2-4	TRBV28	-	-	CASSSLAKNIQYF	TGTGCCAGCAGTTCGTTAGCCAAAAACATTCAGTACTTC
TRBJ1-6	TRBV2	-	-	CASRDSPEGPLHF	TGTGCCAGCCGAGACTCGCCCGAGGGACCCCTCCACTTT
TRBJ2-2	TRBV5-1	TRBD2	-	CASSLRTSGSTGELFF	TGCGCCAGCAGCTTGCGAACTAGCGGGAGTACCGGGGAGCTGTTTTTT
TRBJ2-7	TRBV19	TRBD2	-	CASNILGSGTEEQYF	TGTGCCAGTAATATACTCGGGAGCGGGACGGAGGAGCAGTACTTC
TRBJ1-1	TRBV28	-	-	CASSTRGQYTEAFF	TGTGCCAGCAGTACTCGGGGACAATACACTGAAGCTTTCTTT
TRBJ1-2	TRBV6-1	-	-	CASTGTVYGYTF	TGTGCCAGCACAGGCACAGTCTATGGCTACACCTTC
TRBJ2-7	TRBV23-1	-	-	CASSQSRQSLREQYF	TGCGCCAGCAGTCAATCGAGGCAGAGCCTACGAGAGCAGTACTTC
TRBJ2-6	TRBV14	-	-	CASSPTGLVGANVLTF	TGTGCCAGCAGCCCTACAGGGCTGGTTGGGGCCAACGTCCTGACTTTC
TRBJ1-1	TRBV28	-	-	CASSLYKTEAFF	TGTGCCAGCAGTTTATACAAAACTGAAGCTTTCTTT
TRBJ2-7	TRBV30	TRBD2	once	CAWSAGLAGPPPVYEQYF	TGTGCCTGGAGTGCGGGACTAGCGGGACCCCCCCCGGTATACGAGCAGTACTTC
TRBJ1-3	TRBV23-1	-	-	CASSPYPITKAGNTIYF	TGCGCCAGCAGTCCTTACCCTATTACCAAGGCTGGAAACACCATATATTTT
TRBJ1-5	TRBV15	-	-	CATSRGKFEPQHF	TGTGCCACCAGCAGGGGGAAGTTCGAGCCCCAGCATTTT
TRBJ2-7	TRBV28	TRBD2	-	CASSFAWGGEQYF	TGTGCCAGCAGTTTCGCCTGGGGGGGCGAGCAGTACTTC
TRBJ1-1	TRBV30	-	-	CAWKRTEAFF	TGTGCCTGGAAGCGGACTGAAGCTTTCTTT
TRBJ2-7	TRBV6-5	TRBD1	few	CASSYFTGTGGGEQYF	TGTGCCAGCAGTTACTTTACCGGGACAGGGGGCGGTGAGCAGTACTTC
TRBJ2-2	TRBV7-9	TRBD1	-	CASSLGQGNGELFF	TGTGCCAGCAGCTTAGGACAGGGAAACGGGGAGCTGTTTTTT
TRBJ1-1	TRBV9	-	-	CASSVIMNTEAFF	TGTGCCAGCAGCGTGATAATGAACACTGAAGCTTTCTTT
TRBJ2-7	TRBV4-1	-	once	CASSQRKGRGYEQYF	TGCGCCAGCAGCCAGAGAAAGGGGAGAGGGTACGAGCAGTACTTC
TRBJ2-3	TRBV5-1	TRBD1	-	CASSFGDRGGDTQYF	TGCGCCAGCAGCTTTGGGGACAGGGGAGGTGATACGCAGTATTTT
TRBJ2-1	TRBV10-3	-	-	CAISESLARNHNEQFF	TGTGCCATCAGTGAGTCACTGGCGAGAAACCACAATGAGCAGTTCTTC
TRBJ2-5	TRBV5-1	-	-	CASSLISGWREETQYF	TGCGCCAGCAGCTTGATTTCGGGATGGCGAGAAGAGACCCAGTACTTC
TRBJ1-6	TRBV9	-	-	CASSPEGNSPLHF	TGTGCCAGCAGCCCAGAGGGCAATTCACCCCTCCACTTT
TRBJ2-5	TRBV28	-	-	CASSFKQGAETQYF	TGTGCCAGCAGTTTTAAGCAGGGTGCTGAGACCCAGTACTTC
TRBJ2-3	TRBV29-1	TRBD2	-	CSVEGLAGVLASTDTQYF	TGCAGCGTTGAAGGACTAGCGGGAGTTCTTGCTAGCACAGATACGCAGTATTTT
TRBJ1-4	TRBV28	TRBD1	-	CASSLWRTGGEKLFF	TGTGCCAGCAGTTTATGGAGGACAGGGGGCGAAAAACTGTTTTTT
TRBJ2-5	TRBV5-6	-	-	CASSSRSVGVETQYF	TGTGCCAGCAGCTCTCGTTCCGTCGGTGTGGAGACCCAGTACTTC
TRBJ1-5	TRBV5-1	-	-	CASSLGGTGGQPQHF	TGCGCCAGCAGCTTAGGGGGTACGGGCGGTCAGCCCCAGCATTTT
TRBJ1-1	TRBV7-9	TRBD1	-	CASSLDRGTGWNTEAFF	TGTGCCAGCAGCTTAGACAGGGGGACAGGGTGGAACACTGAAGCTTTCTTT
TRBJ2-5	TRBV7-9	TRBD1	-	CASSPRTGVQETQYF	TGTGCCAGCAGCCCGAGGACAGGGGTGCAAGAGACCCAGTACTTC
TRBJ1-2	TRBV30	-	few	CAWTPGGFNYGYTF	TGTGCCTGGACCCCCGGAGGGTTTAACTATGGCTACACCTTC
TRBJ1-4	TRBV6-5	-	-	CASSSASGFRKEKLFF	TGTGCCAGCAGTTCCGCCTCAGGGTTTAGAAAAGAAAAACTGTTTTTT
TRBJ1-4	TRBV19	TRBD1	-	CASSKDRGPDEKLFF	TGTGCCAGTAGTAAGGACAGGGGGCCGGATGAAAAACTGTTTTTT
TRBJ2-7	TRBV5-4	-	-	CASSLEASHAEQYF	TGTGCCAGCAGCTTGGAGGCTAGCCATGCCGAGCAGTACTTC
TRBJ2-4	TRBV11-3	-	once	CASSPTGGNIQYF	TGTGCCAGCAGCCCCACGGGCGGAAACATTCAGTACTTC
TRBJ2-1	TRBV6-6	TRBD2	-	CASSYRSGTSNEQFF	TGTGCCAGCAGTTACCGATCCGGGACTAGCAATGAGCAGTTCTTC
TRBJ2-7	TRBV5-1	TRBD2	once	CASSPGLAGGISYEQYF	TGCGCCAGCAGCCCAGGACTAGCGGGAGGCATCTCCTACGAGCAGTACTTC